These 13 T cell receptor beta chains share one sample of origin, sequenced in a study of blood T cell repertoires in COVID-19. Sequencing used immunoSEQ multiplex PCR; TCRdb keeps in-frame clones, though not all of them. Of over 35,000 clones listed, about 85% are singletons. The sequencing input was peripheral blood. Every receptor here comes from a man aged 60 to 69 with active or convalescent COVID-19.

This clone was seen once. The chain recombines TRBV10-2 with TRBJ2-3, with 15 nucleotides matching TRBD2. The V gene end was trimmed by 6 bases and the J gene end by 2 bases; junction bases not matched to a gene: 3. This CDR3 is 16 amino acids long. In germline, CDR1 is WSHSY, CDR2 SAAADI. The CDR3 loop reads CASSRTSGRATDTQYF. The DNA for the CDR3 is TGCGCCAGCAGCCGGACTAGCGGGAGGGCCACAGATACGCAGTATTTT.

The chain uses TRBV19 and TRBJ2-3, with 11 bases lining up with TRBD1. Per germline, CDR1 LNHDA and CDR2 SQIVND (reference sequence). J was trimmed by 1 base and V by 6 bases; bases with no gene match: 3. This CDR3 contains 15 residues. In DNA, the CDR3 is TGTGCCAGTAGGAGGACAGGGGGCGGCACAGATACGCAGTATTTT. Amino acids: CASRRTGGGTDTQYF.

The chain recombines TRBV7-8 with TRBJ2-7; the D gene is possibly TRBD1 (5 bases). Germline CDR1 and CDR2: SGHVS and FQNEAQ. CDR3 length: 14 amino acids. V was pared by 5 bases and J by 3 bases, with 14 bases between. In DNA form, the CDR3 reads TGTGCCAGCAGCCCCAGCGATCAGGGCTACGAGCAGTACGTC. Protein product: CASSPSDQGYEQYV.

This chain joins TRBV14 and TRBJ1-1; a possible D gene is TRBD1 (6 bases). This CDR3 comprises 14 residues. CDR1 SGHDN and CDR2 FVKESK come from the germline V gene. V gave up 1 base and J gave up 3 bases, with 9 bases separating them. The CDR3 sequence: CASSQATGYTEAFF. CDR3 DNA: TGTGCCAGCAGCCAAGCAACAGGGTACACTGAAGCTTTCTTT.

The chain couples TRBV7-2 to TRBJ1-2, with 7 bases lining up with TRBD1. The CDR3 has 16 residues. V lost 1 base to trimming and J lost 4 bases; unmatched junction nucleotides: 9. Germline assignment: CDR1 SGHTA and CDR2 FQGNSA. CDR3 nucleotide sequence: TGTGCCAGCAGCTTAGACCCAAGGACAGGTGTCTATGGCTACACCTTC. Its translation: CASSLDPRTGVYGYTF.

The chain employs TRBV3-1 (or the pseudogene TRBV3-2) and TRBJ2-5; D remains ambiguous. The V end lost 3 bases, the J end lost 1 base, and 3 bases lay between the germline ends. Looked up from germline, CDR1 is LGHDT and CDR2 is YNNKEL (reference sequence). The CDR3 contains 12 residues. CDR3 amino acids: CASSHLQETQYF. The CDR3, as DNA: TGTGCCAGCAGCCACCTCCAAGAGACCCAGTACTTC.

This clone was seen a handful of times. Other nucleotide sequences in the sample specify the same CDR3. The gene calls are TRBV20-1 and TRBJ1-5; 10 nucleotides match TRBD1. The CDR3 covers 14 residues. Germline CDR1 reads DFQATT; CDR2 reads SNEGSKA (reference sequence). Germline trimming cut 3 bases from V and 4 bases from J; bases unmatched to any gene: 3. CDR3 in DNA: TGCAGTGCTAGTCCGGGACAGGGGAATCAGCCCCAGCATTTT. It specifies CSASPGQGNQPQHF.

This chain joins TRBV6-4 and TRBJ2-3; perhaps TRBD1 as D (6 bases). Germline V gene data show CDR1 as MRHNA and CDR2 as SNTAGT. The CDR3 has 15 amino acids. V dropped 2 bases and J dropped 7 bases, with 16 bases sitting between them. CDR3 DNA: TGTGCCAGCAGTGACCGGGTCGGACAGTCACATACGCAGTATTTT. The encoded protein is CASSDRVGQSHTQYF.

CDR3 sequence (DNA): TGTGCCAGCAGCGTAGTCGGGAGGGACACCGGGGAGCTGTTTTTT. Its translation: CASSVVGRDTGELFF. The V call is TRBV9, the J call TRBJ2-2, with 8 bases matching TRBD2. The CDR3 is 15 residues long. The J segment lost 3 bases and the V segment lost 0 bases, leaving 1 base of the junction unmatched. CDR1 is SGDLS, CDR2 YYNGEE, per germline. Full variable domain (rest looked up from reference TRBV9 and TRBJ2-2): DSGVTQTPKHLITATGQRVTLRCSPRSGDLSVYWYQQSLDQGLQFLIQYYNGEERAKGNILERFSAQQFPDLHSELNLSSLELGDSALYFCASSVVGRDTGELFFGEGSRLTVL.

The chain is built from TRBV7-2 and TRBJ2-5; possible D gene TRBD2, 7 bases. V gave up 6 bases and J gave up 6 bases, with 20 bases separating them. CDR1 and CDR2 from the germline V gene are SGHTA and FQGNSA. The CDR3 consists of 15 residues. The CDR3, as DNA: TGTGCCAGCAGTACGACTGCGGGGGCCCTGAAGACCCAGTACTTC. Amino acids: CASSTTAGALKTQYF. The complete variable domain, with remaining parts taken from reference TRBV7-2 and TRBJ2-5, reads GAGVSQSPSNKVTEKGKDVELRCDPISGHTALYWYRQSLGQGLEFLIYFQGNSAPDKSGLPSDRFSAERTGGSVSTLTIQRTQQEDSAVYLCASSTTAGALKTQYFGPGTRLLVL.

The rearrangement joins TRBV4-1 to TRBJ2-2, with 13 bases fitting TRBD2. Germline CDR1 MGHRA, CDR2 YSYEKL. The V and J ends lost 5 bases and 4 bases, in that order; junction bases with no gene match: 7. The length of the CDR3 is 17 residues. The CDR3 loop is CASSSRLAGGSTGELFF. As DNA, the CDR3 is TGCGCCAGCAGCTCACGACTAGCGGGAGGTTCCACCGGGGAGCTGTTTTTT.

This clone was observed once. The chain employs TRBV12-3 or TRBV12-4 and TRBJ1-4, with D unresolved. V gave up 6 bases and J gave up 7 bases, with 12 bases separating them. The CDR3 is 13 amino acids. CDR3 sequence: CASRLRVTEKLFF. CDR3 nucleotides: TGTGCCAGCAGGCTCCGGGTTACTGAAAAACTGTTTTTT.

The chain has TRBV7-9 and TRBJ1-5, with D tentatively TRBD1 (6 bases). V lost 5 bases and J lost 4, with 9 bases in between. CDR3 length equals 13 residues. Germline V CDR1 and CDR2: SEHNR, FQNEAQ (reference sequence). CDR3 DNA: TGTGCCAGCAGCGCCGACAGGAATCAGCCCCAGCATTTT. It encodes CASSADRNQPQHF.